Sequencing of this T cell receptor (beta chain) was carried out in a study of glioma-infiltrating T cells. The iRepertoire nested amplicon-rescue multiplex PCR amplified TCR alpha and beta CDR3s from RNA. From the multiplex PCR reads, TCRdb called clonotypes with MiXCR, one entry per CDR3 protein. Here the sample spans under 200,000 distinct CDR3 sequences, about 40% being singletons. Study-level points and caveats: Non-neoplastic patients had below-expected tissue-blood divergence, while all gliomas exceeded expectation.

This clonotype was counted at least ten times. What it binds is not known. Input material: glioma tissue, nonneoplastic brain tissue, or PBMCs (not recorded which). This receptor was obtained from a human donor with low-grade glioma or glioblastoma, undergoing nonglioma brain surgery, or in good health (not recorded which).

The CDR3 region is CASSSPYSAEQFF. CDR3 in DNA: TGTGCCAGCAGTTCCCCCTATTCCGCTGAGCAGTTCTTC. The rearrangement joins TRBV28 to TRBJ2-1; D ambiguous. Germline V gives CDR1 MDHEN, CDR2 SYDVKM. The CDR3 has 13 amino acids. V was clipped by 4 bases and J by 9 bases, with 13 bases between them.